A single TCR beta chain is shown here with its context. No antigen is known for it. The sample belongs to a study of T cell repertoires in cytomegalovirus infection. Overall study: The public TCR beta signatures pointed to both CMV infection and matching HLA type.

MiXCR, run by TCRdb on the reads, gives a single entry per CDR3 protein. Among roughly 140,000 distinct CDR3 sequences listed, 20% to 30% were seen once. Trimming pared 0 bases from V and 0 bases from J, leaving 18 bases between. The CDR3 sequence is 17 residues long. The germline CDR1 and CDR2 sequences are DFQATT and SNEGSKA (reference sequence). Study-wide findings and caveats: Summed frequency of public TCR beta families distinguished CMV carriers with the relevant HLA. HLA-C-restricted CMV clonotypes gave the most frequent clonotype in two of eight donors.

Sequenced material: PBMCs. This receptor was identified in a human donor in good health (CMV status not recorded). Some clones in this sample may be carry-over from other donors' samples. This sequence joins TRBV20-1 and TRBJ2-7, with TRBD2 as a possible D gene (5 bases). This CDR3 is CSARDRRAARNSYEQYF. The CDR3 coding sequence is TGCAGTGCTAGAGACCGGCGGGCGGCCCGTAACTCCTACGAGCAGTACTTC.